This T cell receptor beta chain was found in a study of blood T cell repertoires in COVID-19. Study overall: The origin of the acute and convalescent COVID-19 samples was the United States, Italy and Spain. Nucleic acid was either cDNA or gDNA, and it came from T cells, B-cell-depleted T cells, or PBMCs.

Original processing notes: Reference gene primers were amplified, and this amplification served to estimate nucleated cell counts. Assay: immunoSEQ multiplex PCR; the TCRdb copy retains only in-frame clones and omits some. For V, J and clone size, that table is used; D and trimming come from the DNA. Of 95,000 to 150,000 clones in the sample, approximately 87% are singletons; the top ten hold 25% to 30%. This CDR3 has 15 residues. Trimming cost V 8 bases and J 6 bases, with 20 bases left between them. CDR1 SNHLY and CDR2 FYNNEI come from the germline V gene. The receptor comes from a woman in her sixties or seventies with acute or convalescent COVID-19. Sequenced sample: peripheral blood. The chain recombines TRBV2 with TRBJ1-5; maybe TRBD1 (5 bases). CDR3 sequence reads: CASVPSPGRGQPQHF. In nucleotides, the CDR3 is TGTGCCAGCGTTCCGAGCCCGGGGCGGGGTCAGCCCCAGCATTTT.